A single sample gave rise to the 16 T cell receptor beta chains below, sequenced in a study of cytomegalovirus exposure and HLA in healthy donors. Researchers ran the PCR with 60 Vbeta and 13 Jbeta primers. Libraries were prepared by immunoSEQ multiplex PCR; TCRdb keeps only in-frame clonotypes and omits some of them. Of roughly 120,000 clones in the sample, about three quarters are singletons; the top ten hold approximately 1.1%. Sample: PBMCs. Source of these receptors: a woman in her 30s in good health and CMV-seronegative.

The chain links TRBV6-4 to TRBJ2-7, with D maybe TRBD1 (6 bases). Per germline, CDR1 MRHNA and CDR2 SNTAGT. With 2 bases removed from V and 3 bases from J, the gap between germline ends came to 17 bases. The CDR3 has 16 amino acids. The CDR3 region has the DNA TGTGCCAGCAGTGACACACTACAGGGCAGTTGCTACGAGCAGTACTTC. Translating it yields CASSDTLQGSCYEQYF.

This chain links TRBV7-2 with TRBJ2-1, with D perhaps matching TRBD2 (6 bases). The CDR3 runs to 14 residues. Per the germline V gene, CDR1 is SGHTA and CDR2 is FQGNSA. The V gene lost 11 bases and the J gene lost 4 bases, with 18 bases spanning the gap. CDR3 sequence (DNA): TGTGCCGGGGCTCAGGCGGGACGATACAATGAGCAGTTCTTC. Protein sequence: CAGAQAGRYNEQFF.

Notes on this clone: Its ends do not fully match the called genes, so a read error is possible. V is TRBV7-7 and J is TRBJ2-7; tentatively, D is TRBD1 (6 bases). Germline V gives CDR1 SSHAT, CDR2 FNYEAQ (reference sequence). The CDR3 is 14 amino acids. Here the CDR3 reads CASSKSTGSYEQYF. As DNA, the CDR3 is TGTGCTAGCAGCAAATCGACAGGCTCCTACGAGCAGTACTTC. Based on the CDR3 plus reference TRBV7-7 and TRBJ2-7, the full variable domain is GAGVSQSPRYKVTKRGQDVTLRCDPISSHATLYWYQQALGQGPEFLTYFNYEAQPDKSGLPSDRFSAERPEGSISTLTIQRTEQRDSAMYRCASSKSTGSYEQYFGPGTRLTVT.

The chain carries TRBV5-1 and TRBJ1-4; 12 bases are a match to TRBD1. This CDR3 region has 18 residues. From germline, CDR1 is SGHRS and CDR2 YFSETQ. V lost 6 bases, J lost 0 bases, and 9 bases stayed unmatched. In DNA, the CDR3 is TGCGCCAGCAACCCGGGACAGGGGGCTCTTCCAACTAATGAAAAACTGTTTTTT. Translated, it gives CASNPGQGALPTNEKLFF.

V gene TRBV4-3 combines with J gene TRBJ2-1; TRBD2 aligns across 10 bases. Trimming removed 4 bases from V and 1 base from J; junction bases left unmatched: 4. Germline V lookup: CDR1 LGHNA, CDR2 YSLEER. This CDR3 contains 16 residues. DNA for the CDR3: TGCGCCAGCAGCCCTCTAGCGGGAGTATCCTACAATGAGCAGTTCTTC. Its translation is CASSPLAGVSYNEQFF.

The J gene is TRBJ2-6, the V gene TRBV4-1; a weak D match, TRBD2 (6 bases). V was clipped by 0 bases and J by 2 bases, with 8 bases between them. The CDR3 has 16 amino acids. Germline V CDR1 and CDR2: MGHRA, YSYEKL. This chain's CDR3 is CASSQDGGTGANVLTF. CDR3 bases: TGCGCCAGCAGCCAAGACGGGGGTACTGGGGCCAACGTCCTGACTTTC.

This clone has only one observation. This sequence joins TRBV18 and TRBJ1-1; 8 bases align to TRBD1. Trimming at V came to 1 base and at J to 7 bases, leaving 2 bases not matched to a gene. The CDR3 contains 13 residues. The germline gives CDR1 KGHSH, CDR2 LQKENI. This CDR3 reads CASSPQQGDEAFF. CDR3 DNA sequence: TGTGCCAGCTCACCACAACAGGGGGATGAAGCTTTCTTT.

The chain uses TRBV4-1 and TRBJ2-7; 7 bases are a match to TRBD2. The V gene end was trimmed by 1 base and the J gene end by 3 bases; junction bases not matched to a gene: 3. Looked up from germline, CDR1 is MGHRA and CDR2 is YSYEKL. The CDR3 runs 14 residues. The CDR3 DNA is TGCGCCAGCAGCCAAGCGGGACTAAACTACGAGCAGTACTTC. Amino acid sequence: CASSQAGLNYEQYF.

The CDR3 spells CASRKTGSDEQYF. The CDR3 DNA sequence: TGTGCCAGCAGGAAAACAGGGTCCGACGAGCAGTACTTC. V gene TRBV27 combines with J gene TRBJ2-7, with TRBD1 as a possible D gene (6 bases). V shed 6 bases and J shed 5 bases, with 14 bases lying between them. The CDR3 consists of 13 residues. In germline, CDR1 is MNHEY, CDR2 SMNVEV (reference sequence).

The V gene is TRBV18, the J gene TRBJ2-7; a possible D gene is TRBD1 (6 bases). Per germline, CDR1 KGHSH and CDR2 LQKENI. The CDR3 length is 14 residues. Trimming stripped 2 bases from V and 2 bases from J, with 10 bases between. CDR3 loop: CASSPAGVTYEQYF. The CDR3 coding sequence is TGTGCCAGCTCACCAGCAGGGGTAACCTACGAGCAGTACTTC.

V gene TRBV6-5 combines with J gene TRBJ1-1; 7 bases are a match to TRBD1. This CDR3 has 14 amino acids. In germline, CDR1 is MNHEY, CDR2 SVGAGI. V lost 6 bases and J lost 1; bases outside the gene matches: 5. CDR3 sequence reads: CASRRQGRNTEAFF. The CDR3 DNA follows: TGTGCCAGCAGACGACAGGGCCGGAACACTGAAGCTTTCTTT.

The sample holds a few counts of this clone. The chain employs TRBV5-1 and TRBJ1-3; D uncertain. Trimming took 4 bases from V and 7 from J, leaving 18 bases between them. The CDR3 runs 15 residues. Germline CDR1 SGHRS, CDR2 YFSETQ. The CDR3 region has the DNA TGCGCCAGCAGCCCCCGGGTCTCCAATTGGAACACCATATATTTT. Its protein product is CASSPRVSNWNTIYF.

The chain couples TRBV29-1 to TRBJ2-5, with 11 bases that match TRBD2. The junction had 6 bases not matched to a gene; V was cut back by 4 bases and J by 2 bases. Germline lookup yields CDR1 SQVTM and CDR2 ANQGSEA. The CDR3 runs to 15 residues. DNA for the CDR3: TGCAGCGTTGTATTTGGGACTAGCGGACAAGAGACCCAGTACTTC. It is translated as CSVVFGTSGQETQYF. The full variable domain, its missing parts supplied by reference TRBV29-1 and TRBJ2-5, is SAVISQKPSRDICQRGTSLTIQCQVDSQVTMMFWYRQQPGQSLTLIATANQGSEATYESGFVIDKFPISRPNLTFSTLTVSNMSPEDSSIYLCSVVFGTSGQETQYFGPGTRLLVL.

This rearrangement joins TRBV28 to TRBJ2-7, with TRBD2 as a possible D gene (6 bases). CDR1 and CDR2 from the germline V gene are MDHEN and SYDVKM. The V and J ends lost 2 bases and 5 bases respectively, with 13 bases between them. This CDR3 contains 14 residues. As DNA, the CDR3 is TGTGCCAGCAGTTTAGGAGGGAGTGGCCACGAGCAGTACTTC. It is translated as CASSLGGSGHEQYF.

The rearrangement uses TRBV7-8 and TRBJ2-5; possibly TRBD1 for D (5 bases). This CDR3 is built from 17 residues. V was trimmed by 5 bases and J by 4 bases, leaving 23 bases between them. Germline-derived CDR1 and CDR2 are SGHVS and FQNEAQ. The CDR3 DNA follows: TGTGCCAGCAGCCGTCGAATAGACCTCGGTAGGGGAGAGACCCAGTACTTC. It specifies CASSRRIDLGRGETQYF. The whole variable domain, remainder taken from reference TRBV7-8 and TRBJ2-5, is GAGVSQSPRYKVAKRGQDVALRCDPISGHVSLFWYQQALGQGPEFLTYFQNEAQLDKSGLPSDRFFAERPEGSVSTLKIQRTQQEDSAVYLCASSRRIDLGRGETQYFGPGTRLLVL.

V and J are TRBV2 and TRBJ1-1, with D tentatively TRBD1 (5 bases). Trimming took off 3 bases at V and 4 bases at J, with 12 bases between the two ends. The CDR3 extends over 14 amino acids. Germline assignment: CDR1 SNHLY and CDR2 FYNNEI. The CDR3, as DNA: TGTGCCAGCAGTGATTCCGGGGGAGGCACTGAAGCTTTCTTT. Translation gives CASSDSGGGTEAFF.